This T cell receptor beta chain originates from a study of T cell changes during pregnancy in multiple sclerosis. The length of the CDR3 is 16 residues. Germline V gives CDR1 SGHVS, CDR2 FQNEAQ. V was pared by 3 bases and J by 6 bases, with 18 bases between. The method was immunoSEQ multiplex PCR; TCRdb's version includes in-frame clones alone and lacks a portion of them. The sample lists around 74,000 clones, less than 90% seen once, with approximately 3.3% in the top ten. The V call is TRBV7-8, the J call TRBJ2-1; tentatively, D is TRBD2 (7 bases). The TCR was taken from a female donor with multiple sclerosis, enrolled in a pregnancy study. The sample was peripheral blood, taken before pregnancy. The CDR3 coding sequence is TGTGCCAGCAGCTTCAGCGGGGTCCCGGGGGCCAATGAGCAGTTCTTC. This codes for CASSFSGVPGANEQFF.